This T cell receptor beta chain is from a study of blood T cells in healthy people across ages. Overall study context: Every two T cells gave about one barcoded beta molecule via template switching.

With 2 bases removed from V and 4 bases from J, the gap between germline ends came to 18 bases. CDR3 length: 17 amino acids. A second PCR of 7 to 11 cycles used a sample-barcoded 5' primer and a J-beta primer mix. MiXCR was run by TCRdb on the 5' RACE reads, yielding one entry per CDR3 protein. This sample has about a million distinct CDR3 sequences, with around two fifths found just once. The sequence derives from a young man in good health. Sequenced: blood. The J gene is TRBJ2-1, the V gene TRBV12-3 or TRBV12-4; D is tentatively TRBD1 or TRBD2 (6 bases each). In nucleotides, the CDR3 is TGTGCCAGCAGTTTACGGTATTCGGGGGCCGCATACAATGAGCAGTTCTTC. This sequence encodes CASSLRYSGAAYNEQFF.